The entry below gives a single T cell receptor beta chain sequence along with its context. Its cognate antigen is unknown. Researchers ran the PCR with 60 Vbeta and 13 Jbeta primers. Sequencing used immunoSEQ multiplex PCR; TCRdb keeps in-frame clones, though not all of them. The sample has about 170,000 clones; about 79% are singletons. The sample is drawn from a study of cytomegalovirus exposure and HLA in healthy donors. Study outcomes and limitations: It was reported that the classifier diagnosed cytomegalovirus status with high specificity and sensitivity in both the original and validation cohorts. Within an earlier analysis, most TCR beta V segments proved productive either about 90% or about 30% of the time.

Germline assignment: CDR1 MDHEN and CDR2 SYDVKM. Germline trimming cut 2 bases from V and 4 bases from J; bases unmatched to any gene: 2. The CDR3 contains 13 residues. V and J are TRBV28 and TRBJ2-7; 7 bases fit TRBD1. Source material: PBMCs. This clonotype originated in a female donor in good health and CMV-seronegative. The CDR3 spells CASSLPTGYEQYF. In nucleotides, the CDR3 is TGTGCCAGCAGTTTACCGACAGGGTACGAGCAGTACTTC.